This T cell receptor (beta chain) was retrieved from a study of blood T cells in healthy people across ages. Study background: About one barcoded beta molecule per two T cells was the capture yield of template switching. Findings and caveats of the study: Samples with more naive T cells showed higher observed beta diversity.

Germline CDR1 SQVTM, CDR2 ANQGSEA. The CDR3 runs to 15 residues. The authors ran a second PCR of roughly 6 to 12 cycles using a sample-barcoded 5' primer and a J-beta primer mix. From the 5' RACE reads, TCRdb called clonotypes with MiXCR, one entry per CDR3 protein. The table includes some 900,000 distinct CDR3 sequences, about 48% detected once. As to this clonotype: Its antigen is undetermined. A read error may explain this, as a much larger clone is one base away.

The chain links TRBV29-1 to TRBJ2-3; TRBD1 matches 9 bases. The receptor comes from a man aged 30 to 39 in good health. The sequenced sample consisted of blood. The CDR3 region has the DNA TGCTGCGTGGATCCGGGACAGGGTATAACAGATACGCAGTATTTT. It translates to CCVDPGQGITDTQYF.